Presented here are 28 T cell receptor beta chains from one specimen sequenced in a study of human T cells and chemical hapten exposure. One entry per CDR3 protein, called by TCRdb with MiXCR from the RACE reads. Of 80,000 to 100,000 distinct CDR3 sequences listed, less than 14% are singletons. Noted time point: pre-sensitization, week 0. Treatment reported: therapeutic diphenylcyclopropenone sensitization with weekly scalp DPC. The input for sequencing was whole blood, taken in connection with sensitization to the hapten diphenylcyclopropenone (DPC). These receptors were collected from a woman aged 55 to 70 with alopecia areata. Some clones in this sample may be carry-over from other donors' samples.

Ten or more counts support this clonotype. The chain combines TRBV6-1 with TRBJ1-6, with D uncertain. Germline CDR1 MNHNS, CDR2 SASEGT. V was cut by 6 bases and J by 8 bases, with 14 bases left in between. The CDR3 contains 14 residues. CDR3 region: CASRRKVLDSPLHF. CDR3 nucleotide sequence: TGTGCCAGCAGGCGGAAGGTACTCGATTCACCCCTCCACTTT.

This clonotype was counted many times. V gene TRBV13 combines with J gene TRBJ2-3; the D gene is possibly TRBD2 (6 bases). This CDR3 has 17 residues. The germline V and J ends were trimmed by 5 bases and 0 bases, with 18 bases remaining between them. Looked up from germline, CDR1 is PRHDT and CDR2 is FYEKMQ (reference sequence). Here the CDR3 DNA reads TGTGCCAGCAGCCCCCAACGACTAGATATGAGCACAGATACGCAGTATTTT. Protein product: CASSPQRLDMSTDTQYF.

V is TRBV27 and J is TRBJ1-4, with D uncertain. The CDR3 spans 15 residues. V dropped 2 bases and J dropped 7 bases, with 14 bases sitting between them. The V gene's germline CDR1 is MNHEY and CDR2 SMNVEV (reference sequence). The CDR3 here is CASSLGTPMSEKLFF. CDR3 sequence (DNA): TGTGCCAGCAGTTTAGGCACCCCGATGTCTGAAAAACTGTTTTTT.

Only a few counts were recorded for this clonotype. The chain combines TRBV6-1 with TRBJ2-7, with no clear D. Trimming left V 1 base short and J 3 bases short, with 7 bases between. This CDR3 region has 13 residues. Looked up from germline, CDR1 is MNHNS and CDR2 is SASEGT. The CDR3 sequence: CASSEVLSYEQYF. The CDR3 DNA is TGTGCCAGCAGTGAAGTTCTTAGCTACGAGCAGTACTTC.

The V and J genes are TRBV29-1 and TRBJ2-3; D is perhaps TRBD2 (6 bases). V lost 0 bases, J lost 2 bases, and 12 bases lay in between. Germline V gene data show CDR1 as SQVTM and CDR2 as ANQGSEA. The CDR3 consists of 15 residues. In DNA, the CDR3 is TGCAGCGTTGAAGAGGACTATCGGGCCACAGATACGCAGTATTTT. Its protein is CSVEEDYRATDTQYF.

The genes are TRBV5-1 and TRBJ1-3; D not resolved. V was cut by 1 base and J by 4 bases, with 9 bases left in between. Looked up from germline, CDR1 is SGHRS and CDR2 is YFSETQ. This CDR3 has 14 amino acids. CDR3 bases: TGCGCCAGCAGCTTGAGTATGGAGGGAAACACCATATATTTT. Translation gives CASSLSMEGNTIYF.

This clonotype was detected ten times or more. The V gene is TRBV5-1, the J gene TRBJ2-1; the match to TRBD1 covers 7 bases. CDR3 length: 16 residues. Per the germline V gene, CDR1 is SGHRS and CDR2 is YFSETQ. V was pared by 3 bases and J by 0 bases, with 6 bases of the junction left unmatched. CDR3 bases: TGCGCCAGCAGCTGGGCAGGGGACAGCTCCTACAATGAGCAGTTCTTC. Its translation is CASSWAGDSSYNEQFF.

This clonotype came up many times. The chain links TRBV20-1 to TRBJ1-2; no firm D call. Germline lookup yields CDR1 DFQATT and CDR2 SNEGSKA (reference sequence). V was pared by 0 bases and J by 8 bases, with 13 bases between. The CDR3 sequence is 13 residues long. As DNA, the CDR3 is TGCAGTGCTAGAGAGACAAACCTTTCCGGCTACACCTTC. Residues: CSARETNLSGYTF.

This clonotype was counted a single time. A much larger clone differs by one base, so this may be a read error. The missing conserved phenylalanine or tryptophan at the end of this CDR3 makes a read error likely. The gene calls are TRBV6-1 and TRBJ1-5; 7 bases are shared with TRBD1. The CDR3 is 14 amino acids. From germline, CDR1 is MNHNS and CDR2 SASEGT. V lost 6 bases and J lost 5; bases outside the gene matches: 7. Here the CDR3 reads CASSRAGGDQPQHL. CDR3 bases: TGTGCCAGCAGCCGGGCAGGGGGGGATCAGCCCCAGCATCTT.

CDR3 residues: CASLDRAKDEQYF. CDR3 coding DNA: TGTGCCAGCCTCGACAGGGCGAAAGACGAGCAGTACTTC. The chain recombines TRBV28 with TRBJ2-7, with 7 nucleotides matching TRBD1. From germline, CDR1 is MDHEN and CDR2 SYDVKM. V shed 8 bases, J shed 5 bases, and the junction held 9 bases outside the gene matches. CDR3 size: 13 residues.

In its sample, this clonotype was seen many times. CDR3 DNA sequence: TGTGCCAGCAGCTACCAGGACTTGGAGCAGTACTTC. It specifies CASSYQDLEQYF. This rearrangement joins TRBV6-6 to TRBJ2-7; tentative D call: TRBD2 (5 bases). The germline CDR1 and CDR2 sequences are MNHNY and SVGAGI (reference sequence). The CDR3 totals 12 residues. The V and J ends lost 6 bases and 7 bases respectively, with 13 bases between them.

The CDR3 reads CASSYDSSYEQYF. CDR3 bases: TGTGCCAGCAGTTACGACAGCTCCTACGAGCAGTACTTC. The rearrangement links TRBV6-5 to TRBJ2-7; TRBD1 might be the D (5 bases). V lost 2 bases and J lost 0, with 5 bases in between. CDR1 is MNHEY and CDR2 is SVGAGI in the germline V gene. This CDR3 is 13 amino acids long.

This clonotype was found many times. The chain links TRBV18 to TRBJ1-2; weak D call: TRBD1 (5 bases). CDR1 is KGHSH and CDR2 is LQKENI in the germline V gene. V was shortened by 2 bases and J by 8 bases, with 18 bases between the two germline ends. This CDR3 has 15 residues. The CDR3 reads CASSPEESGVGGYTF. The CDR3 DNA follows: TGTGCCAGCTCACCAGAAGAATCGGGGGTCGGAGGCTACACCTTC. The full variable domain, in which reference TRBV18 and TRBJ1-2 provide the parts outside the CDR3, is NAGVMQNPRHLVRRRGQEARLRCSPMKGHSHVYWYRQLPEEGLKFMVYLQKENIIDESGMPKERFSAEFPKEGPSILRIQQVVRGDSAAYFCASSPEESGVGGYTFGSGTRLTVV.

This clonotype turned up a few times. The chain carries TRBV5-1 and TRBJ1-1; tentative D call: TRBD1 (6 bases). Germline V CDR1 and CDR2: SGHRS, YFSETQ. V shed 4 bases and J shed 5 bases, with 21 bases lying between them. This CDR3 has 16 residues. CDR3 in DNA: TGCGCCAGCAGCGGGCCCCGAACAGGGAGGGAGACTGAAGCTTTCTTT. It specifies CASSGPRTGRETEAFF.

This clonotype was detected only once. This rearrangement joins TRBV30 to TRBJ1-2; the D gene is possibly TRBD1 (5 bases). Germline V CDR1 and CDR2: GTSNPN, SVGIG (reference sequence). The CDR3 spans 13 residues. The V gene lost 0 bases and the J gene lost 7 bases, with 12 bases spanning the gap. In DNA form, the CDR3 reads TGTGCCTGGAGTGTACGACGGGGCCCTGGCTACACCTTC. Translation: CAWSVRRGPGYTF.

This clonotype was counted a few times. J is TRBJ1-1 and V is TRBV7-8, with no clear D. The CDR3 covers 11 residues. V lost 2 bases and J lost 4, with 2 bases in between. The germline V gene encodes CDR1 SGHVS and CDR2 FQNEAQ. CDR3 nucleotide sequence: TGTGCCAGCAGCTTACCCACTGAAGCTTTCTTT. It encodes CASSLPTEAFF.

This clonotype was counted at least ten times. The V and J genes are TRBV6-5 and TRBJ1-4; the D gene is possibly TRBD1 (5 bases). CDR1 is MNHEY and CDR2 is SVGAGI in the germline V gene. The V end was cut by 2 bases, the J end by 6 bases, with 19 bases between. The CDR3 length is 17 residues. The CDR3 DNA follows: TGTGCCAGCAGTTACGGGGTCAGGGAATATCTCGATGAAAAACTGTTTTTT. Translation gives CASSYGVREYLDEKLFF.

This clonotype was picked up a small number of times. J is TRBJ2-3 and V is TRBV7-9; the match to TRBD2 covers 9 bases. This CDR3 is built from 15 residues. V was clipped by 3 bases and J by 9 bases; unmatched bases: 10. CDR1 and CDR2 (germline): SEHNR, FQNEAQ (reference sequence). CDR3: CASSFSLAGTETQYF. The CDR3, as DNA: TGTGCCAGCAGCTTCTCCCTAGCGGGGACGGAGACGCAGTATTTT.

V gene TRBV30 combines with J gene TRBJ2-7; possible D gene TRBD2, 5 bases. Trimming cost V 3 bases and J 4 bases, with 13 bases left between them. This CDR3 comprises 13 residues. Germline values: CDR1 GTSNPN, CDR2 SVGIG (reference sequence). Here the CDR3 DNA reads TGTGCCTGGAGCCCCGGGGTCGGATACGAGCAGTACTTC. Encoded protein: CAWSPGVGYEQYF.

This chain joins TRBV5-1 and TRBJ2-2; a weak D match, TRBD1 (6 bases). Germline loops: CDR1 SGHRS, CDR2 YFSETQ. V lost 4 bases to trimming and J lost 4 bases, with 17 bases between them. The CDR3 is made up of 16 amino acids. CDR3 in DNA: TGCGCCAGCAGCCCAGGACAGACCGTAAGCACCGGGGAGCTGTTTTTT. Translation gives CASSPGQTVSTGELFF. Based on the CDR3 plus reference TRBV5-1 and TRBJ2-2, the full variable domain is KAGVTQTPRYLIKTRGQQVTLSCSPISGHRSVSWYQQTPGQGLQFLFEYFSETQRNKGNFPGRFSGRQFSNSRSEMNVSTLELGDSALYLCASSPGQTVSTGELFFGEGSRLTVL.

In this sample, this clonotype turned up many times. The chain combines TRBV18 with TRBJ2-5; 8 bases align to TRBD1. Losses at the gene ends were 3 bases for V and 3 bases for J; bases not matched to a gene: 0. From germline, CDR1 is KGHSH and CDR2 LQKENI. This CDR3 is built from 13 residues. CDR3 amino acids: CASSPGQEETQYF. CDR3 nucleotides: TGTGCCAGCTCACCGGGACAGGAAGAGACCCAGTACTTC.

The chain has TRBV18 and TRBJ1-2; a possible D gene is TRBD1 (6 bases). V lost 3 bases and J lost 6, with 17 bases in between. CDR1 is KGHSH, CDR2 LQKENI, per germline. This CDR3 spans 15 amino acids. The CDR3 nucleotides are TGTGCCAGCTCACCTCGGAGGGGGACCGGCAATGGCTACACCTTC. This gives the protein CASSPRRGTGNGYTF.

This clonotype was observed at least ten times. The chain is built from TRBV3-1 and TRBJ1-6; TRBD1 might be the D (6 bases). The V and J ends lost 1 base and 4 bases respectively, with 17 bases between them. From germline, CDR1 is LGHDT and CDR2 YNNKEL (reference sequence). The CDR3 spans 18 residues. Here the CDR3 reads CASSQGQRTGTYNSPLHF. The CDR3 DNA is TGTGCCAGCAGCCAAGGACAAAGGACCGGGACATATAATTCACCCCTCCACTTT.

The chain recombines TRBV3-1 with TRBJ2-5, with D possibly being TRBD1 or TRBD2 (5 bases each). CDR3 length: 15 amino acids. The germline CDR1 and CDR2 sequences are LGHDT and YNNKEL (reference sequence). Trimming took 5 bases from V and 4 from J, leaving 17 bases between them. The CDR3 loop is CASSDPGTHRETQYF. CDR3 nucleotides: TGTGCCAGCAGCGATCCCGGGACCCATAGAGAGACCCAGTACTTC.

J is TRBJ2-5 and V is TRBV3-1; 10 bases fit TRBD2. The germline CDR1 and CDR2 sequences are LGHDT and YNNKEL (reference sequence). V shed 1 base and J 0 bases; nucleotides not matched to a gene: 8. The CDR3 has 18 residues. The CDR3 DNA reads as TGTGCCAGCAGCCAAGTGTTTCTAGCGGGGGCCAACCAAGAGACCCAGTACTTC. Residues: CASSQVFLAGANQETQYF.

In its sample, this clonotype was seen many times. The chain couples TRBV27 to TRBJ2-7, with TRBD1 matching over 11 bases. Looked up from germline, CDR1 is MNHEY and CDR2 is SMNVEV (reference sequence). J was trimmed by 2 bases and V by 5 bases; bases with no gene match: 8. CDR3 length equals 16 residues. Here the CDR3 reads CASSRAGQGVAYEQYF. For the CDR3, the DNA is TGTGCCAGCAGTCGCGCGGGACAGGGGGTTGCCTACGAGCAGTACTTC.

At least ten counts were recorded for this clonotype. The chain employs TRBV4-1 and TRBJ1-1; D is unclear. The CDR3 runs 14 residues. The V gene's germline CDR1 is MGHRA and CDR2 YSYEKL. V was trimmed by 4 bases and J by 9 bases, leaving 18 bases between them. CDR3 loop: CASSPKGEASKAFF. The CDR3 DNA sequence: TGCGCCAGCAGCCCCAAAGGCGAAGCCTCTAAAGCTTTCTTT.

Concerning this clonotype: The junction departs from the called germline gene at one end, perhaps through a read error. The chain couples TRBV29-1 to TRBJ2-5, with a weak D call TRBD2 (7 bases). This CDR3 is built from 13 residues. CDR1 and CDR2 (germline): SQVTM, ANQGSEA. This CDR3 is CSVEGDGGARPYF. The CDR3, as DNA: TGCAGCGTCGAAGGAGATGGGGGGGCCCGTCCGTACTTC. The variable domain in full, completed from reference TRBV29-1 and TRBJ2-5, reads SAVISQKPSRDICQRGTSLTIQCQVDSQVTMMFWYRQQPGQSLTLIATANQGSEATYESGFVIDKFPISRPNLTFSTLTVSNMSPEDSSIYLCSVEGDGGARPYFGPGTRLLVL.